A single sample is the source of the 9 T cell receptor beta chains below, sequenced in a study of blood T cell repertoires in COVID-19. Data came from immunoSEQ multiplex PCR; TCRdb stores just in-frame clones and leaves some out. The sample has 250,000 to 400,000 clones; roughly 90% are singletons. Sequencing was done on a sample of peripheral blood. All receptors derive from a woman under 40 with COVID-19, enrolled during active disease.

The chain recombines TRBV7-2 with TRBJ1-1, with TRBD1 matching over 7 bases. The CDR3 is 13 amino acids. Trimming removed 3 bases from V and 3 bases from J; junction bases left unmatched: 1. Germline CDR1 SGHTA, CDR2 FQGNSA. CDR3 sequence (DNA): TGTGCCAGCAGCTTCCAGGGGGACACTGAAGCTTTCTTT. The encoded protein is CASSFQGDTEAFF.

In DNA, the CDR3 is TGTGCCAGCAGTGGAGGCCCCGGATCCCTCTCTGAAAAACTGTTTTTT. This codes for CASSGGPGSLSEKLFF. This rearrangement joins TRBV2 to TRBJ1-4, with unresolved D. The germline V gene encodes CDR1 SNHLY and CDR2 FYNNEI. The CDR3 covers 16 residues. V was clipped by 4 bases and J by 7 bases, with 19 bases between them.

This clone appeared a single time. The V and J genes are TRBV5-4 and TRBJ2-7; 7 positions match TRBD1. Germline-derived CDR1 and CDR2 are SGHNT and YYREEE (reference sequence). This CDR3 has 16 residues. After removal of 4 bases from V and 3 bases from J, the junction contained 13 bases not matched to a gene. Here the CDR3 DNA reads TGTGCCAGCAGCCCCGGACAGGACCCCTTAAGCTACGAGCAGTACTTC. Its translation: CASSPGQDPLSYEQYF.

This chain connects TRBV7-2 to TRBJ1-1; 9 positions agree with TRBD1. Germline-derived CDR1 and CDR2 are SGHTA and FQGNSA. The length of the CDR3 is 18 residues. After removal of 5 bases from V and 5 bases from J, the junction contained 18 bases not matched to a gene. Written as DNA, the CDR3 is TGTGCCAGCAGCCCAAATCGCCGGACAGGGGAAAGGTGGACTGAAGCTTTCTTT. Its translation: CASSPNRRTGERWTEAFF. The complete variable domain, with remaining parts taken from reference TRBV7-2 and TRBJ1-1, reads GAGVSQSPSNKVTEKGKDVELRCDPISGHTALYWYRQSLGQGLEFLIYFQGNSAPDKSGLPSDRFSAERTGGSVSTLTIQRTQQEDSAVYLCASSPNRRTGERWTEAFFGQGTRLTVV.

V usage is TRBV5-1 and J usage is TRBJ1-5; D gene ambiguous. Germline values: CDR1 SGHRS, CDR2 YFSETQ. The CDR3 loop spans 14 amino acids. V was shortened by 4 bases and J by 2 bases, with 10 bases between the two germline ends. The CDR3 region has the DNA TGCGCCAGCAGCGGGGAGGGCGGCAATCAGCCCCAGCATTTT. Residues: CASSGEGGNQPQHF.

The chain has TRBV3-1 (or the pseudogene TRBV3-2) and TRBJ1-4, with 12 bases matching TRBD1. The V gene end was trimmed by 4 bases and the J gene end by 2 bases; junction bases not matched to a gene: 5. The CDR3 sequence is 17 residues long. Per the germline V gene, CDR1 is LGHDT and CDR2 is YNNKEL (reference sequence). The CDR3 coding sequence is TGTGCCAGCAGCCCCGGGACAGGGGGCGCGACTAATGAAAAACTGTTTTTT. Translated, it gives CASSPGTGGATNEKLFF.

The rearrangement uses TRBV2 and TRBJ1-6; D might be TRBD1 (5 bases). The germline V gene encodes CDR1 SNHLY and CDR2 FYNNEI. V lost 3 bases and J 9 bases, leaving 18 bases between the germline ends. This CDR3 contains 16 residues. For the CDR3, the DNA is TGTGCCAGCAGTGAGGCAGGGATCTTGCCTAGTTCACCCCTCCACTTT. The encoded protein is CASSEAGILPSSPLHF.

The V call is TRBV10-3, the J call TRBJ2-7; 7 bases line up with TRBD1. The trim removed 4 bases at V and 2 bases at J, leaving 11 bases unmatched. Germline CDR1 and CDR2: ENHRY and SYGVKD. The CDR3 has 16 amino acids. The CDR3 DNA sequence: TGTGCCATCAGTGGGTCGGCCGGGACAGCCGCCTACGAGCAGTACTTC. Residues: CAISGSAGTAAYEQYF.

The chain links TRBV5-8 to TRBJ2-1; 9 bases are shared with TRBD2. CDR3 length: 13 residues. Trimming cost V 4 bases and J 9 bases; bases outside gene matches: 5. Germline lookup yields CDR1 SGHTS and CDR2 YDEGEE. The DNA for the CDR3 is TGTGCCAGCAGCGCGGGACTAGCAAGTGAGCAGTTCTTC. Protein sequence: CASSAGLASEQFF.